Listed below are T cell receptor beta chains from one sample, sequenced in a study of technical replicates of blood from several donors. Generated by immunoSEQ multiplex PCR, the TCRdb table keeps only in-frame clones and is missing some. The data show about 75,000 clones, 91% seen once. The sequenced sample was T cells isolated from PBMCs. These receptor sequences come from a human donor in good health. Some clones in this sample may be carry-over from other donors' samples. Each CDR3 is given with its conserved first and last residue. D genes are given only for firm matches. A clone size is listed for some rows: how often the clone was seen (once, few, many), or a class if it is expanded.

>TRBJ1-1|-|-|TRBV7-8
TGTGCCAGCAGCTGGGGACAGAACACTGAAGCTTTCTTT
CASSWGQNTEAFF
>TRBJ2-5|TRBD1|-|TRBV30
TGTGCCTGGAGTGTTGGGACAGGGACGGAGACCCAGTACTTC
CAWSVGTGTETQYF
>TRBJ1-2|-|-|TRBV30
TGTGCCTGGCAGGGGTTCGGGAGGTGGGGTGGCTACACCTTC
CAWQGFGRWGGYTF
>TRBJ1-3|-|-|TRBV15
TGTGCCACCAGCAGCCCAGGGTCCGGAAACACCATATATTTT
CATSSPGSGNTIYF
>TRBJ1-2|-|-|TRBV7-9
TGTGCCAGCAGCCTGGGCATGACAGATAACTATGGCTACACCTTC
CASSLGMTDNYGYTF
>TRBJ1-5|-|-|TRBV6-5
TGTGCCAGCAGAACCGGGGGGTCCAATCAGCCCCAGCATTTT
CASRTGGSNQPQHF
>TRBJ1-5|-|few|TRBV19
TGTGCCAGTAGACCTTCAGAGCAGGTCAGTCAGCCCCAGCATTTT
CASRPSEQVSQPQHF
>TRBJ2-7|-|-|TRBV29-1
TGCAGCGTTGTGATAGGGAGCTCCTACGAGCAGTACTTC
CSVVIGSSYEQYF
>TRBJ1-1|TRBD1|-|TRBV7-6
TGTGCCAGCAGCCCCAGCCAGGGGGCTAATGGTGAAGCTTTCTTT
CASSPSQGANGEAFF
>TRBJ1-2|-|-|TRBV30
TGTGCCTGGAGCGAAACAGGCTATGGCTACACCTTC
CAWSETGYGYTF
>TRBJ1-2|-|-|TRBV7-9
TGTGCCAGCAGCTCCGAACAGGGTTCTTTACGCGGCTACACCTTC
CASSSEQGSLRGYTF
>TRBJ2-7|TRBD1|-|TRBV19
TGTGCCAGTAGTATGACCTGGGACAGGAGATCATACGAGCAGTACTTC
CASSMTWDRRSYEQYF
>TRBJ2-7|TRBD1|once|TRBV11-1
TGTGCCAGCAGCTTATGGAAGACAGGGTTATACGAGCAGTACTTC
CASSLWKTGLYEQYF
>TRBJ2-3|TRBD1|once|TRBV4-1
TGCGCCAGCAGCCAAGAAGGGGGCCGGTGGGATACGCAGTATTTT
CASSQEGGRWDTQYF
>TRBJ2-6|-|-|TRBV5-1
TGCGCCAGCAACACCGGGATGTCCGGGGCCAACGTCCTGACTTTC
CASNTGMSGANVLTF
>TRBJ2-7|-|-|TRBV5-1
TGCGCCAGCAGCTTGGAAACAGGGTTAATGTACGAGCAGTACTTC
CASSLETGLMYEQYF
>TRBJ2-7|TRBD1|-|TRBV11-3
TGTGCCAGCCTAGGACAGGGTTCCTACGAGCAGTACTTC
CASLGQGSYEQYF
>TRBJ1-5|TRBD1|-|TRBV11-2
TGTGCCAGCAGCTTAGACCCCCGAAGCCTGGACAGGGAGTTCAATCAGCCCCAGCATTTT
CASSLDPRSLDREFNQPQHF
>TRBJ2-7|-|-|TRBV18
TGTGCCAGCTCACCCTCCCCAGACTACGAGCAGTACTTC
CASSPSPDYEQYF
>TRBJ1-3|-|-|TRBV7-9
TGTGCCAGCAGCTCTACACCCGGCAGGTACTCTGGAAACACCATATATTTT
CASSSTPGRYSGNTIYF
>TRBJ2-1|-|-|TRBV4-1
TGCGCCAGCAGCCAAGATCGCAGGAGGACTTACAATGAGCAGTTCTTC
CASSQDRRRTYNEQFF
>TRBJ2-1|TRBD1|-|TRBV28
TGTGCCAGCAGTCTTTACCTGGGACAGGGAGGGAAGGATGAGCAGTTCTTC
CASSLYLGQGGKDEQFF
>TRBJ2-5|-|-|TRBV14
TGTGCCAGCAGCCAGGGCCACCGGGAGACCCAGTACTTC
CASSQGHRETQYF
>TRBJ2-3|-|-|TRBV28
TGTGCCAGCATTGGGGCACAGGGAGTTGACACAGATACGCAGTATTTT
CASIGAQGVDTDTQYF
>TRBJ2-1|TRBD2|-|TRBV6-4
TGTGCCAGCGGAATACTAGCGGGAGCGCGAAGTGAGCAGTTCTTC
CASGILAGARSEQFF
>TRBJ2-2|-|-|TRBV11-2
TGTGCCAGCAGCTTAGGTGGGGCTTGGACCGGGGAGCTGTTTTTT
CASSLGGAWTGELFF
>TRBJ2-5|-|-|TRBV4-1
TGCGCCAGCAGCCAAGAGGGCCTGATCCAAGAGACCCAGTACTTC
CASSQEGLIQETQYF
>TRBJ1-6|-|-|TRBV12-5
TGTGCTAGTGGTTTGGTACTGGGGGGGACGTCCTATAATTCACCCCTCCACTTT
CASGLVLGGTSYNSPLHF
>TRBJ1-2|-|-|TRBV7-2
TGTGCCAGCAGCCCGATTTGGGGGACTGGTGGCTACACCTTC
CASSPIWGTGGYTF
>TRBJ2-5|TRBD1|-|TRBV19
TGTGCCAGTAGTATTGGGGGACAGGGGGCAAGAGAGACCCAGTACTTC
CASSIGGQGARETQYF
>TRBJ1-3|TRBD1|-|TRBV6-9
TGTGCCAGGGGACAGACCAGTGAGAACACCATATATTTT
CARGQTSENTIYF
>TRBJ1-1|TRBD1|-|TRBV10-3
TGTGCCATCAGTGAGGACAGGGCGGGGAACACTGAAGCTTTCTTT
CAISEDRAGNTEAFF
>TRBJ2-3|-|once|TRBV28
TGTGCCAGCAGTTTATCAGGGGGAGGTTTATCGGATACGCAGTATTTT
CASSLSGGGLSDTQYF
>TRBJ1-1|TRBD1|-|TRBV18
TGTGCCAGCTCAATACAGGGGGCGGAAACTGAAGCTTTCTTT
CASSIQGAETEAFF
>TRBJ2-7|TRBD1|-|TRBV19
TGTGCCAGTAGTACCCTGGGACAGACCTACGAGCAGTACTTC
CASSTLGQTYEQYF
>TRBJ1-1|-|-|TRBV4-2
TGTGCCAGCAGCCAACGCCCCAGCACTGAAGCTTTCTTT
CASSQRPSTEAFF
>TRBJ1-1|-|-|TRBV28
TGTGCCAGCAGCCCTTGGGGCGAAGCTTTCTTT
CASSPWGEAFF
>TRBJ2-3|-|-|TRBV4-2
TGTGCCAGCAGCCAAGATCGGTCCTATTCAAGGTATTTT
CASSQDRSYSRYF
>TRBJ2-3|-|-|TRBV7-9
TGTGCCAGCAGCTTAGAAGTGGGCTCAGATACGCAGTATTTT
CASSLEVGSDTQYF
>TRBJ2-1|TRBD2|-|TRBV7-8
TGTGCCAGCAGCCCCGGGGGGGACTACAATGAGCAGTTCTTC
CASSPGGDYNEQFF
>TRBJ2-3|TRBD1|-|TRBV6-5
TGTGCCAGCAGCCTTAACAGGGGGCGCCCAGATACGCAGTATTTT
CASSLNRGRPDTQYF
>TRBJ2-1|-|once|TRBV6-1
TGTGCCAGCAGTGAGGCTTTGCGGTCCACCCAGTTCTTC
CASSEALRSTQFF
>TRBJ1-1|-|-|TRBV4-1
TGCGCCAGCAGCCCGCAGGGCAGAAACACTGAAGCTTTCTTT
CASSPQGRNTEAFF
>TRBJ1-5|-|-|TRBV19
TGTGCCAGTAGTTCCGAGGGCTGGGTCAATCAGCCCCAGCATTTT
CASSSEGWVNQPQHF
>TRBJ2-7|-|-|TRBV4-1
TGCGCCAGCAGCCCGAGACTCGACCAGTACTACGAGCAGTACTTC
CASSPRLDQYYEQYF